The T cell receptor beta chain described here comes from a study of blood T cell repertoires in COVID-19. About the study: Some COVID-19 samples were acute and others convalescent; all came from the United States, Italy and Spain. T cells, B-cell-depleted T cells, or PBMCs supplied cDNA or gDNA.

Germline CDR1 and CDR2: SGDLS and YYNGEE. With V trimmed by 3 bases and J by 4 bases, 2 bases remained unmatched. The CDR3 has 14 amino acids. Authors' methods: Estimates of nucleated cell counts were drawn from the amplification of reference gene primers. Produced via immunoSEQ multiplex PCR; TCRdb's table is partial and in-frame only. V and J calls and clone size are given by that table; D and trimming were obtained from the DNA. The table includes roughly 59,000 clones, around 73% detected once. The sample taken for sequencing was peripheral blood. The chain recombines TRBV9 with TRBJ1-5, with TRBD1 identical over 9 bases. This sequence was found in an elderly man with acute or convalescent COVID-19. The CDR3 loop is CASSGDRANQPQHF. CDR3 sequence (DNA): TGTGCCAGCAGCGGGGACAGGGCGAATCAGCCCCAGCATTTT.